This T cell receptor beta chain is drawn from a study of a mutant IDH1 vaccine in newly diagnosed glioma. Study background: Patients came in for eight vaccinations, in weeks 1, 3, 5, 7, 11, 15, 19 and 23. Former treatment meant radiotherapy, temozolomide, or both; the majority had gotten both. Either 4-6 weeks after radiotherapy alone or alongside temozolomide, vaccination was begun.

Remarks on this clone: Its target is unknown.

The V gene lost 9 bases and the J gene lost 5 bases, with 17 bases spanning the gap. Germline loops: CDR1 SGHNT, CDR2 YYREEE (reference sequence). The CDR3 runs to 13 residues. The time point is: week 23, last vaccination. Doses comprised 300 ug of mutant IDH1 20-mer peptide each, plus topical imiquimod. Generated by immunoSEQ multiplex PCR, the TCRdb table keeps only in-frame clones and is missing some. The table lists tens of thousands of clones, 78% of them singletons, with about 6.3% in the top ten. The chain couples TRBV5-4 to TRBJ1-2; D is possibly TRBD1 (5 bases). Sample: PBMCs, taken from a glioma patient whose treatment included an IDH1 peptide vaccine. This TCR derives from a woman between 40 and 50 years old with glioma. Some clones in this sample may be carry-over from other donors' samples. This chain's CDR3 is CATQGTEGYGYTF. CDR3 nucleotides: TGTGCCACCCAGGGTACGGAGGGTTATGGCTACACCTTC. The full variable domain, completed using reference TRBV5-4 and TRBJ1-2, is ETGVTQSPTHLIKTRGQQVTLRCSSQSGHNTVSWYQQALGQGPQFIFQYYREEENGRGNFPPRFSGLQFPNYSSELNVNALELDDSALYLCATQGTEGYGYTFGSGTRLTVV.